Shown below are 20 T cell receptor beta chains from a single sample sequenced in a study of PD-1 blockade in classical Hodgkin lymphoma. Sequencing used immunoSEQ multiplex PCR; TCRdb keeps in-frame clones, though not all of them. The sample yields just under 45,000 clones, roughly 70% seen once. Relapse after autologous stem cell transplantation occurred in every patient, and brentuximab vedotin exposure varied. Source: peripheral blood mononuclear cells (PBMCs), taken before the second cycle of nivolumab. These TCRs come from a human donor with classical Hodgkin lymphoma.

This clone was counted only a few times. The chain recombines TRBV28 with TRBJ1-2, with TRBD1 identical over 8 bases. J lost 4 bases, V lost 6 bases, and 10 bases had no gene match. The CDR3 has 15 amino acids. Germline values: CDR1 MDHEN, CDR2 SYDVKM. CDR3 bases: TGTGCCAGCAGCCTACAGGGGGTTTGGGCCTATGGCTACACCTTC. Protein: CASSLQGVWAYGYTF.

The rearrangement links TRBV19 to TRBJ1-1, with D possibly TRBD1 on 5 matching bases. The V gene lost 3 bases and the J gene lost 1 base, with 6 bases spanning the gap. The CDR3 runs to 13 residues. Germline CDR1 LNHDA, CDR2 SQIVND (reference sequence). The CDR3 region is CASSIGANTEAFF. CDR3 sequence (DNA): TGTGCCAGTAGTATTGGGGCGAACACTGAAGCTTTCTTT. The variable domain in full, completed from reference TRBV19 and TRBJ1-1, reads DGGITQSPKYLFRKEGQNVTLSCEQNLNHDAMYWYRQDPGQGLRLIYYSQIVNDFQKGDIAEGYSVSREKKESFPLTVTSAQKNPTAFYLCASSIGANTEAFFGQGTRLTVV.

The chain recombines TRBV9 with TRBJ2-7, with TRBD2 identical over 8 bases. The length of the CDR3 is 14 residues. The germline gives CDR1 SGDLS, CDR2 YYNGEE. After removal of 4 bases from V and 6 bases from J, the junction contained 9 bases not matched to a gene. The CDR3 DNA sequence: TGTGCCAGCAGCCCTCGGGGGGGAAAAGGCGAGCAGTACTTC. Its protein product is CASSPRGGKGEQYF.

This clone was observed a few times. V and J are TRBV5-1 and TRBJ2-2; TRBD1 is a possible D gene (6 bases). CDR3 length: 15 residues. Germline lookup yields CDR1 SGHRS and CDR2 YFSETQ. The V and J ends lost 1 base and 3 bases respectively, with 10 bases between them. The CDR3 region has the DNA TGCGCCAGCAGCTTGTGGGGGCCCGACACCGGGGAGCTGTTTTTT. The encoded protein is CASSLWGPDTGELFF.

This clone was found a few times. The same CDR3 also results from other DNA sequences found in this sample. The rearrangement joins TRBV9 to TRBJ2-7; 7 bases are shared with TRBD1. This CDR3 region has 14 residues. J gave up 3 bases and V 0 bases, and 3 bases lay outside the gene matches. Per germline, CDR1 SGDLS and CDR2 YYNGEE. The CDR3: CASSVGAGGYEQYF. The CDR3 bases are TGTGCCAGCAGCGTAGGAGCAGGGGGCTACGAGCAGTACTTC.

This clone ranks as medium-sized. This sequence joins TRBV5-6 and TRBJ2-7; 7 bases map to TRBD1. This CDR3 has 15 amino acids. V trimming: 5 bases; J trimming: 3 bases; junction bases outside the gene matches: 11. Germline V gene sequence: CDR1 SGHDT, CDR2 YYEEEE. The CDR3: CASRRTRDRLYEQYF. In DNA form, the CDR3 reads TGTGCCAGCAGACGGACCCGGGACAGACTCTACGAGCAGTACTTC.

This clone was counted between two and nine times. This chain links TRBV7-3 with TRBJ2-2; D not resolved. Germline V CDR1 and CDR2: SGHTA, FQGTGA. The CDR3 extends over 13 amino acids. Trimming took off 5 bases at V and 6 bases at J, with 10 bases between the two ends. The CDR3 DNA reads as TGTGCCAGCAGCCAATCGATCTCCGGGGAGCTGTTTTTT. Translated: CASSQSISGELFF.

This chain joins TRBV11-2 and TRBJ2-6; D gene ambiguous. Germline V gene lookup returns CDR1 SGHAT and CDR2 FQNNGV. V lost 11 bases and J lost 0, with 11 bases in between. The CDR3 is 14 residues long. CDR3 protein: CAGSASSGANVLTF. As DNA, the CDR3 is TGTGCCGGTTCAGCGAGCTCTGGGGCCAACGTCCTGACTTTC.

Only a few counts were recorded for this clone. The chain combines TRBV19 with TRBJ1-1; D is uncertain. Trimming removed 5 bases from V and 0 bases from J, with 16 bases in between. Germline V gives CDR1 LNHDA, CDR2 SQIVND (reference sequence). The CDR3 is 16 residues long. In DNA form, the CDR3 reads TGTGCCAGTAGTTGGGATATAGATCGTATGAACACTGAAGCTTTCTTT. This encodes CASSWDIDRMNTEAFF.

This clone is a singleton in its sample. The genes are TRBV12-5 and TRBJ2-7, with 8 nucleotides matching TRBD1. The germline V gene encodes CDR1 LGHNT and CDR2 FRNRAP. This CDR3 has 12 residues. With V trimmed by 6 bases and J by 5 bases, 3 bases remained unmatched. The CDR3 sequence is CASGKTGDEQYF. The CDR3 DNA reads TGTGCTAGTGGAAAGACAGGGGACGAGCAGTACTTC.

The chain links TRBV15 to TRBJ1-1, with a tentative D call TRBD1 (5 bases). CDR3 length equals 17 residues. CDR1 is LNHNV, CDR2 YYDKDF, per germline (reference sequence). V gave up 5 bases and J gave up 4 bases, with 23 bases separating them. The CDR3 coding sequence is TGTGCCACCAGCGGAACCAAAGGGCACACAGGACCCACTGAAGCTTTCTTT. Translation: CATSGTKGHTGPTEAFF.

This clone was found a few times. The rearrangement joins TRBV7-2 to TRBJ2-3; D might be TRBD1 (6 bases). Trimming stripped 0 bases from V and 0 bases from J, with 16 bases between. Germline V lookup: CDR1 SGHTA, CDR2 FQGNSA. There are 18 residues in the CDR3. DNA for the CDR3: TGTGCCAGCAGCTTAGCCAGGGGCAGACAAACGAGCACAGATACGCAGTATTTT. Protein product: CASSLARGRQTSTDTQYF.

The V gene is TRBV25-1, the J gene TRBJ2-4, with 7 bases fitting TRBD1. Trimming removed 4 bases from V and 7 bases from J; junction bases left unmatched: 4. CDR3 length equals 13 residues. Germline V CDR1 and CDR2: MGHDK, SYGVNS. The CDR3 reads CASSVWDSNIQYF. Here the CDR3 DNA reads TGTGCCAGCAGTGTCTGGGACAGTAACATTCAGTACTTC.

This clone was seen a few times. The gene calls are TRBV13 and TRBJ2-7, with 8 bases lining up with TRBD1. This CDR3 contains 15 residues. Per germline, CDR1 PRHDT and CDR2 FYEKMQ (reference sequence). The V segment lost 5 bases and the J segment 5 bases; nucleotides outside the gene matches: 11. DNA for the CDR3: TGTGCCAGCAGCATCCGGACAGGGTATCCCCACGAGCAGTACTTC. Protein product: CASSIRTGYPHEQYF.

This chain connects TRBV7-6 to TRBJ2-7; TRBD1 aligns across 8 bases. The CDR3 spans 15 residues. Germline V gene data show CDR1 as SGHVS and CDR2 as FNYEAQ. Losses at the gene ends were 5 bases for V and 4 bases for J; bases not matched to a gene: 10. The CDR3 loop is CASSRTGNGGYEQYF. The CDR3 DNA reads TGTGCCAGCAGCCGGACAGGGAATGGGGGATACGAGCAGTACTTC.

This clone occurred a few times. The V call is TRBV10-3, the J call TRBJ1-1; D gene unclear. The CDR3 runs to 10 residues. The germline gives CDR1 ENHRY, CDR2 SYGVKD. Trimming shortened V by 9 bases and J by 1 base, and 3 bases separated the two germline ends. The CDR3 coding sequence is TGTGCCATAGGGAACACTGAAGCTTTCTTT. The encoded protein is CAIGNTEAFF.

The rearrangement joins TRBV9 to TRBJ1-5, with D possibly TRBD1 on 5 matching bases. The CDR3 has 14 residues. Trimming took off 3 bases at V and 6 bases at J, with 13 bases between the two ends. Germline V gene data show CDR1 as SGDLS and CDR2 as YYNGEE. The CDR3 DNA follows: TGTGCCAGCAGCGGTGGAGGGGAGGGTCAGCCCCAGCATTTT. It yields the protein CASSGGGEGQPQHF.

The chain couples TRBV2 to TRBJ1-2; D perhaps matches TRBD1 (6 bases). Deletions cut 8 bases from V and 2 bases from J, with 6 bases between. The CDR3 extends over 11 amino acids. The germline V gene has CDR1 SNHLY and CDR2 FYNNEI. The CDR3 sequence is CASGQNYGYTF. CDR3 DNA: TGTGCCAGCGGACAGAACTATGGCTACACCTTC. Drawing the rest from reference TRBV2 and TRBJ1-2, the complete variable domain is EPEVTQTPSHQVTQMGQEVILRCVPISNHLYFYWYRQILGQKVEFLVSFYNNEISEKSEIFDDQFSVERPDGSNFTLKIRSTKLEDSAMYFCASGQNYGYTFGSGTRLTVV.

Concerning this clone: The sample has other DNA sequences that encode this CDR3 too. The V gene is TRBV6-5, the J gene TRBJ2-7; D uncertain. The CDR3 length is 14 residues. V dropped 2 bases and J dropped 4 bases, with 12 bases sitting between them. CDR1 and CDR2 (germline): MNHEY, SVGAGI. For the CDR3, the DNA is TGTGCCAGCAGTTACGGCAGAAAGCCGTACGAGCAGTACTTC. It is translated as CASSYGRKPYEQYF.

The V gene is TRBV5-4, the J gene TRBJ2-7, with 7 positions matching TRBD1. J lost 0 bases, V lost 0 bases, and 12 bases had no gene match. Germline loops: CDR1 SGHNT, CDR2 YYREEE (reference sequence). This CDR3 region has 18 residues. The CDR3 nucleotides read TGTGCCAGCAGCTTGGACTATTCGACAGGGATGGGCTCCTACGAGCAGTACTTC. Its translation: CASSLDYSTGMGSYEQYF.